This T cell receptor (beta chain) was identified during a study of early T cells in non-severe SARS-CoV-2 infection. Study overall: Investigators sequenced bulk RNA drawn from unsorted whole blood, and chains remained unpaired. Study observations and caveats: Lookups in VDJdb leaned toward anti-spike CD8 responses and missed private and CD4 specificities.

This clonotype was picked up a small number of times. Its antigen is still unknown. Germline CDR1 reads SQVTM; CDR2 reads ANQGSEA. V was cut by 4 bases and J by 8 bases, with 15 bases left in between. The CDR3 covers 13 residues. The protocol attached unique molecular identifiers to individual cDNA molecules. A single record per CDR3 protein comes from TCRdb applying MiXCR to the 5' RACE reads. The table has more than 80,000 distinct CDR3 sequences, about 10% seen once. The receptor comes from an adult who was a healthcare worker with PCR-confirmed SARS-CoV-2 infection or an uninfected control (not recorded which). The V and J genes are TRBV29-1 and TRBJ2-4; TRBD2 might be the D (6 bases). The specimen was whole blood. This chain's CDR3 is CSVVGDWGHIQYF. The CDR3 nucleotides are TGCAGCGTTGTGGGGGACTGGGGCCACATTCAGTACTTC. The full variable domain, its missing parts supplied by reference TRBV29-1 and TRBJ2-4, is SAVISQKPSRDICQRGTSLTIQCQVDSQVTMMFWYRQQPGQSLTLIATANQGSEATYESGFVIDKFPISRPNLTFSTLTVSNMSPEDSSIYLCSVVGDWGHIQYFGAGTRLSVL.